These 24 T cell receptor beta chains originate from one sample sequenced in a study of blood T cell repertoires in COVID-19. TCRdb's table, derived via immunoSEQ multiplex PCR, lists solely in-frame clones and lacks some. Here the sample spans 140,000 to 150,000 clones, 82% being singletons. What was sequenced was peripheral blood. These receptors were obtained from a human donor with acute or convalescent COVID-19. The donor label of this sample is uncertain.

The V and J genes are TRBV7-2 and TRBJ2-1, with 7 bases lining up with TRBD1. J gave up 7 bases and V 2 bases, and 8 bases lay outside the gene matches. This CDR3 is built from 15 residues. Germline CDR1 reads SGHTA; CDR2 reads FQGNSA. The DNA for the CDR3 is TGTGCCAGCAGCTTAACGCCAGGGGGTTGGAATGAGCAGTTCTTC. Translated: CASSLTPGGWNEQFF.

The chain carries TRBV6-6 and TRBJ1-4; TRBD1 might be the D (5 bases). This CDR3 region has 15 residues. Looked up from germline, CDR1 is MNHNY and CDR2 is SVGAGI (reference sequence). Trimming shortened V by 7 bases and J by 8 bases, and 20 bases separated the two germline ends. The CDR3 region is CASTSSSREGEKLFF. CDR3 bases: TGTGCCAGCACTTCAAGTAGCAGGGAAGGCGAAAAACTGTTTTTT.

This clone was observed once. Germline is not matched at one junction end, which may reflect a read error. This rearrangement joins TRBV5-1 to TRBJ2-7; maybe TRBD2 (5 bases). In germline, CDR1 is SGHRS, CDR2 YFSETQ. The CDR3 runs 14 residues. CDR3 sequence: CASSPGRDSYGQYF. CDR3 sequence (DNA): TGCGCCAGCAGCCCAGGACGGGATTCCTACGGGCAGTACTTC. The whole variable domain, filled in from reference TRBV5-1 and TRBJ2-7, reads KAGVTQTPRYLIKTRGQQVTLSCSPISGHRSVSWYQQTPGQGLQFLFEYFSETQRNKGNFPGRFSGRQFSNSRSEMNVSTLELGDSALYLCASSPGRDSYGQYFGPGTRLTVT.

The V gene is TRBV5-4, the J gene TRBJ1-1, with unresolved D. The CDR3 loop spans 14 amino acids. The germline gives CDR1 SGHNT, CDR2 YYREEE (reference sequence). V was cut by 1 base and J by 0 bases, with 7 bases left in between. This CDR3 reads CASSLFSLNTEAFF. CDR3 sequence (DNA): TGTGCCAGCAGCTTGTTTTCATTGAACACTGAAGCTTTCTTT.

This chain joins TRBV5-1 and TRBJ2-7; TRBD2 matches at 10 bases. The CDR3 spans 15 residues. Trimming took 0 bases from V and 3 from J; bases not matched to a gene: 3. Germline values: CDR1 SGHRS, CDR2 YFSETQ. CDR3 DNA: TGCGCCAGCAGCTTGGGGACTAGCGGCTTCTACGAGCAGTACTTC. It specifies CASSLGTSGFYEQYF.

This clone was observed a handful of times. This chain connects TRBV14 to TRBJ1-4, with D unresolved. The CDR3 runs 17 residues. Germline CDR1 is SGHDN and CDR2 is FVKESK. V was pared by 1 base and J by 2 bases, with 14 bases between. The CDR3 nucleotides read TGTGCCAGCAGCCAAGCTTCTCAGCGGTGGACTAATGAAAAACTGTTTTTT. Translation: CASSQASQRWTNEKLFF.

This clone was seen repeatedly, ten times or more. This chain connects TRBV6-6 to TRBJ1-6; possible D gene TRBD1, 5 bases. Germline V gene lookup returns CDR1 MNHNY and CDR2 SVGAGI (reference sequence). The CDR3 contains 18 residues. The V end was cut by 5 bases, the J end by 0 bases, with 17 bases between. The CDR3 here is CASSRDSGGSSYNSPLHF. Here the CDR3 DNA reads TGTGCCAGCAGTCGAGACAGCGGGGGGAGCTCCTATAATTCACCCCTCCACTTT.

This clone showed up just a few times. This chain connects TRBV6-2 or TRBV6-3 to TRBJ2-1; TRBD2 agrees at 8 bases. Losses at the gene ends were 4 bases for V and 0 bases for J; bases not matched to a gene: 20. The CDR3 consists of 21 residues. Germline V gene data show CDR1 as MNHEY and CDR2 as SVGEGT. DNA for the CDR3: TGTGCCAGCAGTTTCCCCCTGGGGGTAGCGGGGACCCCAAGCTCCTACAATGAGCAGTTCTTC. It codes for CASSFPLGVAGTPSSYNEQFF.

This chain joins TRBV4-1 and TRBJ2-7, with 8 nucleotides matching TRBD1. The V gene end was trimmed by 0 bases and the J gene end by 2 bases; junction bases not matched to a gene: 3. The germline gives CDR1 MGHRA, CDR2 YSYEKL. The CDR3 has 15 residues. The CDR3 here is CASSQERTGPYEQYF. The CDR3 nucleotides are TGCGCCAGCAGCCAAGAAAGGACAGGGCCCTACGAGCAGTACTTC.

This chain uses TRBV5-1 with TRBJ2-7; 8 bases fit TRBD2. The CDR3 covers 12 residues. The germline V gene has CDR1 SGHRS and CDR2 YFSETQ. The V gene end was trimmed by 5 bases and the J gene end by 6 bases; junction bases not matched to a gene: 4. CDR3 sequence reads: CASRPGGGEQYF. The CDR3 coding sequence is TGCGCCAGCAGGCCCGGGGGGGGCGAGCAGTACTTC.

The CDR3 is CASLKGRGYTF. The DNA for the CDR3 is TGTGCCAGCCTCAAGGGGCGCGGCTACACCTTC. The rearrangement links TRBV12-3 or TRBV12-4 to TRBJ1-2; possibly TRBD1 for D (5 bases). The CDR3 totals 11 residues. Trimming removed 8 bases from V and 8 bases from J, with 12 bases in between.

This chain joins TRBV6-5 and TRBJ1-2, with D perhaps TRBD1 (5 bases). The CDR3 consists of 16 residues. V lost 0 bases and J lost 4, with 15 bases in between. CDR1 MNHEY and CDR2 SVGAGI come from the germline V gene. As DNA, the CDR3 is TGTGCCAGCAGTTACTCGGGGGGGTACCTTTCCTATGGCTACACCTTC. As protein: CASSYSGGYLSYGYTF.

The J gene is TRBJ2-6, the V gene TRBV5-4, with 7 positions matching TRBD1. Trimming cost V 3 bases and J 4 bases; bases outside gene matches: 13. Germline CDR1 SGHNT, CDR2 YYREEE (reference sequence). The CDR3 has 18 residues. The CDR3 region has the DNA TGTGCCAGCAGCTCCGGACAGGTCGGTACTCTCGGGGCCAACGTCCTGACTTTC. Translation: CASSSGQVGTLGANVLTF.

The chain links TRBV5-1 to TRBJ2-1, with D hard to call. Germline V gene sequence: CDR1 SGHRS, CDR2 YFSETQ. Trimming left V 0 bases short and J 0 bases short, with 10 bases between. The CDR3 has 16 residues. The CDR3 protein is CASSLEPRSSYNEQFF. CDR3 sequence (DNA): TGCGCCAGCAGCTTGGAACCGAGAAGCTCCTACAATGAGCAGTTCTTC. Variable domain in full (rest from reference TRBV5-1 and TRBJ2-1): KAGVTQTPRYLIKTRGQQVTLSCSPISGHRSVSWYQQTPGQGLQFLFEYFSETQRNKGNFPGRFSGRQFSNSRSEMNVSTLELGDSALYLCASSLEPRSSYNEQFFGPGTRLTVL.

The V and J genes are TRBV11-2 and TRBJ1-3, with a possible D match to TRBD1 (6 bases). V was pared by 5 bases and J by 2 bases, with 16 bases between. This CDR3 spans 16 amino acids. CDR1 and CDR2 (germline): SGHAT, FQNNGV. CDR3 sequence: CASSSNRAGAGNTIYF. The CDR3 region has the DNA TGTGCCAGCAGCAGCAACAGGGCCGGGGCTGGAAACACCATATATTTT.

A single count supports this clone. The V call is TRBV6-2 or TRBV6-3, the J call TRBJ2-1; unclear D gene. V was trimmed by 3 bases and J by 4 bases, leaving 13 bases between them. CDR1 and CDR2 (germline): MNHEY, SVGEGT. This CDR3 region has 15 residues. The CDR3 loop reads CASSYGSQPYNEQFF. As DNA, the CDR3 is TGTGCCAGCAGTTATGGTAGCCAGCCTTACAATGAGCAGTTCTTC.

This clone appeared a single time. The genes are TRBV19 and TRBJ1-5; 8 bases align to TRBD1. After removal of 7 bases from V and 6 bases from J, the junction contained 11 bases not matched to a gene. Germline V gene sequence: CDR1 LNHDA, CDR2 SQIVND (reference sequence). CDR3 length equals 15 residues. The CDR3 DNA sequence: TGTGCCAGTACCTGGGCCCGCAGGGGGCCTCAGCCCCAGCATTTT. Protein: CASTWARRGPQPQHF.

This clone appeared a single time. The gene calls are TRBV7-9 and TRBJ2-1; 7 bases are shared with TRBD2. Germline-derived CDR1 and CDR2 are SEHNR and FQNEAQ (reference sequence). V was pared by 1 base and J by 10 bases, with 10 bases of the junction left unmatched. The CDR3 spans 15 residues. This CDR3 reads CASSLGGGRSGEQFF. The CDR3 DNA sequence: TGTGCCAGCAGCTTAGGGGGAGGCCGTAGCGGGGAGCAGTTCTTC.

The CDR3 protein is CAIRAAKEAFF. The CDR3 region has the DNA TGTGCCATCAGGGCGGCGAAAGAAGCTTTCTTT. The rearrangement uses TRBV10-3 and TRBJ1-1; D is unresolved. Per germline, CDR1 ENHRY and CDR2 SYGVKD. The CDR3 is 11 residues long. V gave up 6 bases and J gave up 8 bases, with 10 bases separating them.

The V and J genes are TRBV4-3 and TRBJ1-4; D gene ambiguous. The CDR3 contains 18 residues. V was clipped by 1 base and J by 5 bases, with 20 bases between them. The germline CDR1 and CDR2 sequences are LGHNA and YSLEER. This chain's CDR3 is CASSQAGVGLAQNEKLFF. CDR3 bases: TGCGCCAGCAGCCAAGCCGGGGTAGGGCTCGCGCAAAATGAAAAACTGTTTTTT.

The chain couples TRBV18 to TRBJ1-2; 7 nucleotides align to TRBD1. J lost 8 bases, V lost 3 bases, and 12 bases had no gene match. This CDR3 has 15 residues. Germline CDR1 and CDR2: KGHSH and LQKENI. CDR3 amino acids: CASSPWLRGQEGYTF. The CDR3 coding sequence is TGTGCCAGCTCACCCTGGTTAAGGGGGCAAGAAGGCTACACCTTC.

The chain has TRBV3-1 (or the pseudogene TRBV3-2) and TRBJ1-2, with D unclear. The V end lost 4 bases, the J end lost 4 bases, and 19 bases lay between the germline ends. The CDR3 is 16 amino acids. Germline CDR1 and CDR2: LGHDT and YNNKEL (reference sequence). This CDR3 reads CASSPSENPRSYGYTF. The CDR3 nucleotides are TGTGCCAGCAGCCCGAGCGAAAATCCAAGGAGCTATGGCTACACCTTC.

This clone came up a few times. V is TRBV23-1 and J is TRBJ1-3, with unresolved D. TRBV23-1 is labeled an ORF, and its function is uncertain. The CDR3 contains 15 residues. The V end was cut by 8 bases, the J end by 0 bases, with 14 bases between. The CDR3 sequence is CASVLEDSSGNTIYF. CDR3 nucleotide sequence: TGCGCCAGCGTCCTAGAGGATTCCTCTGGAAACACCATATATTTT.

V and J are TRBV6-6 and TRBJ1-2; 8 bases line up with TRBD1. The CDR3 totals 18 residues. Germline lookup yields CDR1 MNHNY and CDR2 SVGAGI (reference sequence). V trimming: 5 bases; J trimming: 4 bases; junction bases outside the gene matches: 18. The CDR3 loop reads CASSPRTGSTPHLYGYTF. The CDR3 nucleotides are TGTGCCAGCAGTCCACGGACAGGGAGCACCCCCCACCTCTATGGCTACACCTTC.